The text below deals with one TCR beta chain. Its cognate antigen is unknown. Both 60 Vbeta primers and 13 Jbeta primers went into the PCR. TCRdb's table, derived via immunoSEQ multiplex PCR, lists solely in-frame clones and lacks some. Of roughly 200,000 clones listed, about four fifths were seen once; the top ten hold around 0.52%. V was pared by 2 bases and J by 2 bases, with 5 bases of the junction left unmatched. From germline, CDR1 is SGHRS and CDR2 YFSETQ. The CDR3 runs to 15 residues. This record comes from a study of cytomegalovirus exposure and HLA in healthy donors. Study results and limitations: The availability of immune exposure information extended only to CMV serostatus.

This receptor was identified in a woman between 45 and 60 years old in good health and CMV-seronegative. The genes are TRBV5-1 and TRBJ2-7, with TRBD1 matching over 9 bases. Sequencing was performed on PBMCs. The DNA for the CDR3 is TGCGCCAGCAGCTTACTCGGGACAGGGACCTACGAGCAGTACTTC. It specifies CASSLLGTGTYEQYF.